One sample yielded the 20 T cell receptor beta chains listed below, sequenced in a study of control samples from healthy donors and cancer patients. Assay used: immunoSEQ multiplex PCR; TCRdb lists only in-frame clones, some missing. The table lists around 130,000 clones, around 92% of them singletons, with 40% in the top ten. Sequenced material: blood. The origin of the receptors is a man in his fifties in good health.

This chain uses TRBV4-3 with TRBJ2-5, with TRBD2 identical over 7 bases. The V gene's germline CDR1 is LGHNA and CDR2 YSLEER. This CDR3 has 14 amino acids. The V segment lost 4 bases and the J segment 5 bases; nucleotides outside the gene matches: 7. CDR3 nucleotide sequence: TGCGCCAGCAGCCTCGGGCTCGGGGGGGAGACCCAGTACTTC. This translates into CASSLGLGGETQYF.

The V and J genes are TRBV11-3 and TRBJ1-1, with unresolved D. With 5 bases removed from V and 1 base from J, the gap between germline ends came to 8 bases. This CDR3 region has 13 residues. In germline, CDR1 is SGHNT, CDR2 YENEEA. CDR3 nucleotides: TGTGCCAGCAGCAAGACACAGAACACTGAAGCTTTCTTT. Translating gives CASSKTQNTEAFF.

J is TRBJ1-6 and V is TRBV6-5, with 9 bases lining up with TRBD1. Germline CDR1 and CDR2: MNHEY and SVGAGI. This CDR3 is 15 amino acids long. The V gene end was trimmed by 2 bases and the J gene end by 9 bases; junction bases not matched to a gene: 5. CDR3 DNA sequence: TGTGCCAGCAGTTACCGAGGGACAGGGTTTTCACCCCTCCACTTT. Amino acid sequence: CASSYRGTGFSPLHF.

The chain couples TRBV4-3 to TRBJ2-7; 7 bases match TRBD1. This CDR3 region has 16 residues. Trimming removed 0 bases from V and 0 bases from J; junction bases left unmatched: 5. Germline V gene data show CDR1 as LGHNA and CDR2 as YSLEER. As DNA, the CDR3 is TGCGCCAGCAGCCAAGATCCCCGGGACAGCTCCTACGAGCAGTACTTC. Its protein is CASSQDPRDSSYEQYF.

This chain links TRBV6-5 with TRBJ1-6; 9 bases line up with TRBD1. CDR3 size: 15 residues. From germline, CDR1 is MNHEY and CDR2 SVGAGI. The V gene end was trimmed by 7 bases and the J gene end by 7 bases; junction bases not matched to a gene: 8. The CDR3 loop is CASTTRDRANSPLHF. In DNA form, the CDR3 reads TGTGCCAGCACCACCCGGGACAGGGCAAATTCACCCCTCCACTTT.

The chain joins TRBV4-3 to TRBJ2-2; D gene unclear. The V end was cut by 4 bases, the J end by 6 bases, with 15 bases between. Germline assignment: CDR1 LGHNA and CDR2 YSLEER. The CDR3 has 15 amino acids. Written as DNA, the CDR3 is TGCGCCAGCAGCCCCCATGCCGGTGGCGCCGGGGAGCTGTTTTTT. Residues: CASSPHAGGAGELFF.

V gene TRBV19 combines with J gene TRBJ1-2; maybe TRBD1 (5 bases). Germline values: CDR1 LNHDA, CDR2 SQIVND (reference sequence). The CDR3 is made up of 19 amino acids. Trimming took 0 bases from V and 3 from J, leaving 23 bases between them. CDR3 DNA sequence: TGTGCCAGTAGTATAGAGATCCCTACCGAGACGTGGGACCACTATGGCTACACCTTC. Its translation: CASSIEIPTETWDHYGYTF. The whole variable domain, filled in from reference TRBV19 and TRBJ1-2, reads DGGITQSPKYLFRKEGQNVTLSCEQNLNHDAMYWYRQDPGQGLRLIYYSQIVNDFQKGDIAEGYSVSREKKESFPLTVTSAQKNPTAFYLCASSIEIPTETWDHYGYTFGSGTRLTVV.

The chain links TRBV4-3 to TRBJ2-3; 9 positions agree with TRBD2. Germline CDR1 LGHNA, CDR2 YSLEER. The CDR3 has 18 residues. V lost 4 bases to trimming and J lost 0 bases; unmatched junction nucleotides: 11. CDR3 sequence (DNA): TGCGCCAGCAGCCGTCGAGCGGGGGGCCCTTTTAGCACAGATACGCAGTATTTT. This sequence encodes CASSRRAGGPFSTDTQYF.

The chain recombines TRBV6-2 or TRBV6-3 with TRBJ2-2; 9 bases align to TRBD2. V gave up 4 bases and J gave up 3 bases; unmatched junction bases: 3. CDR3 length equals 15 residues. Per the germline V gene, CDR1 is MNHEY and CDR2 is SVGEGT. CDR3 nucleotides: TGTGCCAGCAGTTCCAGCGGGGGGTACACCGGGGAGCTGTTTTTT. It yields the protein CASSSSGGYTGELFF.

V gene TRBV4-1 combines with J gene TRBJ1-2, with 11 nucleotides matching TRBD1. Germline loops: CDR1 MGHRA, CDR2 YSYEKL. V trimming: 0 bases; J trimming: 5 bases; junction bases outside the gene matches: 8. CDR3 length: 17 amino acids. The CDR3 DNA follows: TGCGCCAGCAGCCAAGATCCCGGACAGGGGGCGTGGTATGGCTACACCTTC. This gives the protein CASSQDPGQGAWYGYTF.

CDR3 nucleotides: TGTGCCAGCAGTACATACAGCGGAAAGACCCAGTACTTC. As protein: CASSTYSGKTQYF. The rearrangement links TRBV6-2 or TRBV6-3 to TRBJ2-5, with a weak D call TRBD2 (5 bases). This CDR3 has 13 amino acids. The V end was cut by 5 bases, the J end by 6 bases, with 13 bases between. The germline CDR1 and CDR2 sequences are MNHEY and SVGEGT.

The rearrangement uses TRBV5-1 and TRBJ2-3, with D tentatively TRBD2 (5 bases). Per germline, CDR1 SGHRS and CDR2 YFSETQ. Trimming pared 4 bases from V and 0 bases from J, leaving 12 bases between. The CDR3 extends over 15 amino acids. The CDR3 DNA follows: TGCGCCAGCAGCCCCGACGGGGTGAGCACAGATACGCAGTATTTT. Residues: CASSPDGVSTDTQYF.

Only one count was recorded for this clone. V usage is TRBV30 and J usage is TRBJ1-6; no reliable D call. V dropped 3 bases and J dropped 5 bases, with 8 bases sitting between them. CDR1 GTSNPN and CDR2 SVGIG come from the germline V gene (reference sequence). There are 13 residues in the CDR3. The CDR3 DNA is TGTGCCTGGAGGATTGGTAATAATTCACCCCTCCACTTT. This codes for CAWRIGNNSPLHF.

The chain is built from TRBV2 and TRBJ1-2; 8 bases agree with TRBD1. V gave up 0 bases and J gave up 7 bases; unmatched junction bases: 7. Germline CDR1 and CDR2: SNHLY and FYNNEI. The CDR3 runs 15 residues. This chain's CDR3 is CASSEATGQGGGYTF. The DNA for the CDR3 is TGTGCCAGCAGTGAAGCGACCGGACAGGGAGGTGGCTACACCTTC.

The chain uses TRBV11-2 and TRBJ2-1, with unresolved D. Germline V gives CDR1 SGHAT, CDR2 FQNNGV. The length of the CDR3 is 13 residues. The V gene lost 2 bases and the J gene lost 9 bases, with 11 bases spanning the gap. This CDR3 is CASSLPTESEQFF. The CDR3 DNA sequence: TGTGCCAGCAGCTTACCGACCGAAAGTGAGCAGTTCTTC.

The gene calls are TRBV27 and TRBJ2-7, with TRBD1 matching 9 bases. V was pared by 7 bases and J by 2 bases, with 3 bases of the junction left unmatched. The CDR3 spans 13 residues. Germline V lookup: CDR1 MNHEY, CDR2 SMNVEV (reference sequence). The CDR3 DNA reads as TGTGCCAGCACCGGGACAGGGCCCTACGAGCAGTACTTC. Its translation: CASTGTGPYEQYF.

The CDR3 loop reads CASSVGQAPYEQYF. CDR3 nucleotides: TGTGCCAGCAGCGTAGGGCAGGCCCCCTACGAGCAGTACTTC. V is TRBV9 and J is TRBJ2-7; D gene unclear. The length of the CDR3 is 14 residues. The germline V gene encodes CDR1 SGDLS and CDR2 YYNGEE. The V and J ends lost 0 bases and 2 bases respectively, with 9 bases between them.

The chain carries TRBV6-5 and TRBJ2-1; 10 positions match TRBD2. Trimming took 7 bases from V and 4 from J; bases not matched to a gene: 4. The CDR3 consists of 14 residues. CDR1 MNHEY and CDR2 SVGAGI come from the germline V gene. The CDR3 DNA follows: TGTGCCAGCACAGCGGGGGGGCAGTACAATGAGCAGTTCTTC. Residues: CASTAGGQYNEQFF.

This chain joins TRBV19 and TRBJ1-5, with 7 bases fitting TRBD1. The CDR3 runs to 14 residues. With V trimmed by 11 bases and J by 4 bases, 11 bases remained unmatched. Germline V CDR1 and CDR2: LNHDA, SQIVND (reference sequence). The CDR3 DNA follows: TGTGCCTCTAGGGGGCAAAGCATAAATCAGCCCCAGCATTTT. Residues: CASRGQSINQPQHF.

Note on this clone: A read error may account for a junction end that differs from germline. This same CDR3 is encoded by further DNA sequences in the sample. The V call is TRBV14, the J call TRBJ1-1, with TRBD1 identical over 10 bases. CDR3 length: 16 amino acids. Germline loops: CDR1 SGHDN, CDR2 FVKESK. The CDR3 protein is CASSQEGQGRSTEAFF. The CDR3, as DNA: TGTGCCAGCAGTCAAGAGGGACAGGGGAGAAGCACTGAAGCTTTCTTT.